This TCR beta chain derives from a study of shared clonotypes between healthy human individuals. Findings and limits, study-wide: Clonotype sharing levels among donors were expected to vary with sequencing depth. Genetic and exposure-history diversity was limited by the few donors.

Trimming stripped 6 bases from V and 4 bases from J, with 11 bases between. The CDR3 sequence is 13 residues long. The V gene's germline CDR1 is SNHLY and CDR2 FYNNEI. Replicate sorted-subset PCRs were loaded with around 0.2 ug DNA, roughly 33,000 T cell genomes. The repertoire was sequenced with immunoSEQ multiplex PCR; TCRdb's copy has only in-frame clones and lacks some. The table shows some 2.1 million clones, with over 85% occurring only once. Remarks on this clone: What it binds is not known.

Sequencing was done on a sample of naive CD4+ T cells sorted from blood. Subset specified: CD45RA+ positively selected. The sequence came from a man aged 18 to 29 in good health. This chain links TRBV2 with TRBJ2-3; D gene ambiguous. Here the CDR3 reads CASRTGSSDTQYF. CDR3 in DNA: TGTGCCAGCAGGACGGGTAGCTCAGATACGCAGTATTTT. The variable domain in full, completed from reference TRBV2 and TRBJ2-3, reads EPEVTQTPSHQVTQMGQEVILRCVPISNHLYFYWYRQILGQKVEFLVSFYNNEISEKSEIFDDQFSVERPDGSNFTLKIRSTKLEDSAMYFCASRTGSSDTQYFGPGTRLTVL.